The T cell receptor beta chain described here comes from a study of blood T cell repertoires in COVID-19 (dated by TCRdb to about 2020). For the study in its entirety: The collaborator samples originated in the United States, Italy and Spain and spanned the acute and convalescent phases of COVID-19. The prospective study material was composed of cDNA or gDNA derived from T cells, B-cell-depleted T cells, or PBMCs. The repertoires were released in a freely available public database intended as a resource for research on the immune response to SARS-CoV-2. Subjects who had been exposed to COVID-19, were actively infected with it, or had recovered from it provided the deeply sampled blood TCRbeta repertoires that made up the dataset. The sample metadata nearly always contained a de-identified subject ID, COVID-19 status, age in years and sex. Where available, HLA class I and class II types were obtained from metadata supplied by the sample provider rather than from assay-based typing. Samples came from the ongoing ImmuneRACE study (first 160 participants) plus 1,254 subjects from 6 global collaborators. What the research found in general, with its limitations: Clinical and demographic metadata were provided uncurated, with the amount varying by source and participant.

Cut back by 2 bases and 4 bases, the V and J ends lie 10 bases apart. Looking up the germline V gene yields CDR1 SGHDT and CDR2 YYEEEE. Including cysteine and phenylalanine, the CDR3 has 13 amino acids. Only the CDR3 DNA stays, 39 bases, in frame from base 1. The immunoSEQ Assay, a bias-controlled multiplex PCR, was used to amplify TCRbeta CDR3 regions from genomic DNA. The published analysis was carried out like this. The number of nucleated cells in each sample was estimated by amplification of reference gene primers within the assay. To quantify the absolute abundance of each unique TCRbeta CDR3 rearrangement, sequence reads were collapsed and filtered. For each sample, productive Simpson clonality was calculated by taking the square root of Simpson's diversity index across productive rearrangements. TCRdb took this table from immuneACCESS and kept in-frame rearrangements with V and J called. Such tables lack part of the clones; where checked against another copy, unresolved V genes explain under half of the gap, and the rest is unexplained. V, J and clone size reflect that table, while D and trimming were determined from the DNA. This sample gives about 170,000 clones in total; 77% of them show up just once. The top ten clonotypes cover around 2.8% of the sample.

The collaborating institutions used their own protocols to collect whole blood in K2EDTA tubes. For TCRbeta analysis, collaborators shipped samples in one of three forms: frozen whole blood, isolated PBMCs, or DNA extracted from either of those sample types. Concerning this clone itself: No antigen is known for it. No base-level quality is on record; no much larger clone is a single base apart.

Input material: peripheral blood. The sequence links TRBV5-6 to TRBJ2-7; the D gene remains uncertain. This TCR derives from a man in his sixties or seventies with acute or convalescent COVID-19. The CDR3 reads CASSFVQSYEQYF. The nucleotides are TGTGCCAGCAGCTTCGTACAGAGTTACGAGCAGTACTTC.